These 18 T cell receptor beta chains were sequenced from one sample in a study of shared clonotypes between healthy human individuals (dated by TCRdb to the early 2020s). The library was obtained by the immunoSEQ multiplex PCR assay. TCRdb retrieved this table from immuneACCESS and kept in-frame rearrangements only. Not all clones are present; in checked studies, unresolved V genes account for under half, and no reason is known for the remainder. The table for this sample lists over a million clones; about 80% of them were counted only once. More than 0.5% of the sample lies in the top ten. Sequencing was done on a sample of memory CD4+ T cells from PBMCs. The sample's cell subset or site, from its label and the paper: CD45RA-negative fraction. The source of these receptors is a man aged 18 to 29 in good health. Some clones in this sample may be carry-over from other donors' samples.

In this sample, this clone turned up many times. An end of the junction does not agree with germline; a read error may underlie this. This chain uses TRBV29-1 with TRBJ2-1; D is unresolved. Germline V gene data show CDR1 as SQVTM and CDR2 as ANQGSEA. The CDR3 is 12 amino acids. For the CDR3, the DNA is TGCAGCGTTGAAAACTCCCACAATGAGCAGTTCTTC. It yields the protein CSVENSHNEQFF.

This clone was observed a single time. The chain combines TRBV7-2 with TRBJ1-3; D is ambiguous. Trimming stripped 1 base from V and 3 bases from J, with 7 bases between. The CDR3 spans 14 residues. The V gene's germline CDR1 is SGHTA and CDR2 FQGNSA. The CDR3 protein is CASSLVLFGNTIYF. Written as DNA, the CDR3 is TGTGCCAGCAGCTTAGTACTCTTTGGAAACACCATATATTTT.

The V and J genes are TRBV2 and TRBJ2-7; 8 positions agree with TRBD1. The CDR3 is made up of 15 amino acids. Germline trimming cut 6 bases from V and 0 bases from J; bases unmatched to any gene: 7. Germline V CDR1 and CDR2: SNHLY, FYNNEI. The CDR3 DNA follows: TGTGCCAGCAGCCGGGACAGGCCTACCTCCTACGAGCAGTACTTC. Its translation: CASSRDRPTSYEQYF.

The rearrangement joins TRBV6-6 to TRBJ2-7; 9 nucleotides agree with TRBD1. This CDR3 contains 16 residues. Germline V lookup: CDR1 MNHNY, CDR2 SVGAGI (reference sequence). The ends lost 5 bases at V and 3 bases at J; junction bases unmatched: 11. CDR3 in DNA: TGTGCCAGCAGTCAACTTAGGCCGGGACAGGGCTACGAGCAGTACTTC. It translates to CASSQLRPGQGYEQYF.

The chain combines TRBV11-2 with TRBJ2-5, with TRBD2 identical over 11 bases. V was clipped by 5 bases and J by 2 bases; unmatched bases: 13. CDR3 length equals 18 residues. Looked up from germline, CDR1 is SGHAT and CDR2 is FQNNGV. The CDR3 DNA reads TGTGCCAGCAGCCCTTGGACTAGCGGGCCTACGATACAAGAGACCCAGTACTTC. Translating gives CASSPWTSGPTIQETQYF.

This clone is a singleton in its sample. The chain recombines TRBV18 with TRBJ2-1, with 12 positions matching TRBD2. This CDR3 is built from 16 residues. Germline-derived CDR1 and CDR2 are KGHSH and LQKENI. Unmatched junction bases numbered 6, after V lost 3 bases and J lost 6 bases. The CDR3 reads CASSPSSGRAFNEQFF. In nucleotides, the CDR3 is TGTGCCAGCTCACCTTCTAGCGGGAGGGCGTTCAATGAGCAGTTCTTC.

The chain joins TRBV9 to TRBJ2-3, with D possibly TRBD1 on 7 matching bases. The V and J ends lost 6 bases and 1 base respectively, with 15 bases between them. The germline V gene has CDR1 SGDLS and CDR2 YYNGEE. The CDR3 covers 15 residues. The CDR3 is CASTRRGTGTDTQYF. The CDR3 DNA is TGTGCCAGCACCAGACGCGGGACAGGCACAGATACGCAGTATTTT.

This chain uses TRBV5-1 with TRBJ1-2; possibly TRBD1 for D (5 bases). The V end was cut by 3 bases, the J end by 7 bases, with 19 bases between. CDR1 SGHRS and CDR2 YFSETQ come from the germline V gene. CDR3 length equals 15 residues. The DNA for the CDR3 is TGCGCCAGCAGCTCGGTTGGGGCGGCTGGTGGTGGCTACACCTTC. This gives the protein CASSSVGAAGGGYTF.

In regard to this clone: The sample carries other DNA sequences with the same CDR3. The rearrangement links TRBV28 to TRBJ2-7; D uncertain. The V and J ends lost 3 bases and 7 bases respectively, with 7 bases between them. CDR3 length equals 11 residues. In germline, CDR1 is MDHEN, CDR2 SYDVKM. CDR3 amino acids: CASSFEREQYF. CDR3 nucleotide sequence: TGTGCCAGCAGTTTTGAGAGGGAGCAGTACTTC. The full variable domain, completed using reference TRBV28 and TRBJ2-7, is DVKVTQSSRYLVKRTGEKVFLECVQDMDHENMFWYRQDPGLGLRLIYFSYDVKMKEKGDIPEGYSVSREKKERFSLILESASTNQTSMYLCASSFEREQYFGPGTRLTVT.

V usage is TRBV29-1 and J usage is TRBJ2-1; the match to TRBD2 covers 7 bases. V dropped 4 bases and J dropped 7; count of bases not matched to a gene: 10. This CDR3 has 14 amino acids. CDR1 is SQVTM, CDR2 ANQGSEA, per germline. CDR3 DNA sequence: TGCAGCGTTGCTTTCGGGGGAGGGGTTAATGAGCAGTTCTTC. Amino acids: CSVAFGGGVNEQFF.

The V gene is TRBV6-1, the J gene TRBJ2-2; no reliable D call. The V end was cut by 4 bases, the J end by 1 base, with 4 bases between. CDR3 length: 13 residues. Looked up from germline, CDR1 is MNHNS and CDR2 is SASEGT. The CDR3 protein is CASSGQNTGELFF. CDR3 bases: TGTGCCAGCAGTGGACAGAACACCGGGGAGCTGTTTTTT.

A single count supports this clone. The rearrangement links TRBV5-4 to TRBJ2-3; 7 nucleotides agree with TRBD1. The CDR3 is 17 residues long. CDR1 is SGHNT and CDR2 is YYREEE in the germline V gene (reference sequence). Trimming cost V 3 bases and J 6 bases; bases outside gene matches: 16. This CDR3 reads CASSSLSTGVRGDTQYF. CDR3 nucleotides: TGTGCCAGCAGCTCACTAAGTACAGGGGTGAGGGGGGATACGCAGTATTTT.

The chain joins TRBV11-3 to TRBJ1-1; a weak D match, TRBD1 (5 bases). The CDR3 covers 14 residues. With 5 bases removed from V and 0 bases from J, the gap between germline ends came to 10 bases. Germline V gives CDR1 SGHNT, CDR2 YENEEA. The CDR3: CASSPGRLNTEAFF. CDR3 in DNA: TGTGCCAGCAGCCCGGGACGGCTGAACACTGAAGCTTTCTTT. Drawing the rest from reference TRBV11-3 and TRBJ1-1, the complete variable domain is EAGVVQSPRYKIIEKKQPVAFWCNPISGHNTLYWYLQNLGQGPELLIRYENEEAVDDSQLPKDRFSAERLKGVDSTLKIQPAELGDSAVYLCASSPGRLNTEAFFGQGTRLTVV.

The V gene is TRBV9, the J gene TRBJ2-7; the D call may be TRBD1 or TRBD2 (6 bases each). The CDR3 extends over 13 amino acids. CDR1 is SGDLS and CDR2 is YYNGEE in the germline V gene. Trimming shortened V by 4 bases and J by 5 bases, and 13 bases separated the two germline ends. The DNA of the CDR3 is TGTGCCAGCAGCCTTACAGGGAGGAACGAGCAGTACTTC. Translated, it gives CASSLTGRNEQYF.

This chain connects TRBV5-4 to TRBJ2-3; D is undetermined. The length of the CDR3 is 14 residues. V was trimmed by 4 bases and J by 3 bases, leaving 12 bases between them. CDR1 is SGHNT, CDR2 YYREEE, per germline (reference sequence). CDR3 in amino acids: CASSPRPGTDTQYF. CDR3 coding DNA: TGTGCCAGCAGCCCGCGTCCCGGGACAGATACGCAGTATTTT.

The sample holds a few counts of this clone. The V call is TRBV10-3, the J call TRBJ2-7; 10 positions match TRBD2. CDR1 is ENHRY, CDR2 SYGVKD, per germline. This CDR3 is 18 amino acids long. V shed 6 bases, J shed 3 bases, and the junction held 17 bases outside the gene matches. The CDR3 spells CAISASGGTSDRGYEQYF. CDR3 DNA: TGTGCCATCAGCGCCTCGGGAGGGACTAGCGACCGAGGCTACGAGCAGTACTTC.

The genes are TRBV12-5 and TRBJ1-1, with 7 bases identical to TRBD1. This CDR3 is built from 17 residues. In germline, CDR1 is LGHNT, CDR2 FRNRAP. V lost 4 bases to trimming and J lost 1 base; unmatched junction nucleotides: 12. DNA of the CDR3: TGTGCTAGTGGTTCCCAGGACAGGTGGATGGGGAACACTGAAGCTTTCTTT. Translated, it gives CASGSQDRWMGNTEAFF. Complete variable domain (other parts from reference TRBV12-5 and TRBJ1-1): DARVTQTPRHKVTEMGQEVTMRCQPILGHNTVFWYRQTMMQGLELLAYFRNRAPLDDSGMPKDRFSAEMPDATLATLKIQPSEPRDSAVYFCASGSQDRWMGNTEAFFGQGTRLTVV.

This clone was detected only a few times. The chain couples TRBV5-4 to TRBJ1-2; TRBD1 matches at 11 bases. Germline lookup yields CDR1 SGHNT and CDR2 YYREEE (reference sequence). The V segment lost 3 bases and the J segment 3 bases; nucleotides outside the gene matches: 4. CDR3 length: 15 amino acids. This CDR3 is CASSSRTGGDYGYTF. In DNA, the CDR3 is TGTGCCAGCAGCTCCCGGACAGGGGGCGACTATGGCTACACCTTC.